This T cell receptor beta chain was identified during a study of cytomegalovirus exposure and HLA in healthy donors. Background on the study: There were approximately 80 million unique TCRs (from HLA-typed donors) in an early data release. Points from the study as a whole: When the data were analyzed later, several of the most significant clusters appeared to be linked to common viral pathogens.

In the PCR, 60 Vbeta and 13 Jbeta primers were used. Original data processing: It was a later analysis that counted tens of millions of unique TCR beta chains, of which some 10 million were shared. TCRdb keeps only in-frame clones here, not all; method: immunoSEQ multiplex PCR. V, J and clone size are those of that table, while D and trimming were read from the DNA. The table records 50,000 to 70,000 clones, roughly 71% of them present only once. Remarks on this clone: What it binds is not known.

Trimming stripped 2 bases from V and 0 bases from J, with 8 bases between. CDR3 length: 16 amino acids. Germline lookup yields CDR1 MNHEY and CDR2 SVGAGI. The receptor comes from a man aged 40-55 years in good health and CMV-seropositive. The V and J genes are TRBV6-5 and TRBJ1-6; a possible D gene is TRBD1 (5 bases). Sample: PBMCs. Here the CDR3 reads CASSYDSYSYNSPLHF. In DNA form, the CDR3 reads TGTGCCAGCAGTTACGACAGCTACTCCTATAATTCACCCCTCCACTTT.